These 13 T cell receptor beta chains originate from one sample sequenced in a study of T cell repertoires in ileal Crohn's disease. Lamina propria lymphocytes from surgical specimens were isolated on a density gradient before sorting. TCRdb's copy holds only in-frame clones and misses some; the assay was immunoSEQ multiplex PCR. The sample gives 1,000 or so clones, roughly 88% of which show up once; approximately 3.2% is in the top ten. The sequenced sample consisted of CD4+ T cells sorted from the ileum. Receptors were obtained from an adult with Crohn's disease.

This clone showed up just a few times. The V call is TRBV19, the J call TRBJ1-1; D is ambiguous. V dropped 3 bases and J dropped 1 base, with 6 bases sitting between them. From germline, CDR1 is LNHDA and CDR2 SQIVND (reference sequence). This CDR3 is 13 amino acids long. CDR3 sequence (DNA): TGTGCCAGTAGTATCCTAACGAACACTGAAGCTTTCTTT. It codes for CASSILTNTEAFF.

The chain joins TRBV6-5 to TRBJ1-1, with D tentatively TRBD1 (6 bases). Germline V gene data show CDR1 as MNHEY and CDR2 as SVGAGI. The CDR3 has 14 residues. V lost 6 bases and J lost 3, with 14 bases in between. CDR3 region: CASRPGQWYTEAFF. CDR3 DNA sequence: TGTGCCAGCAGGCCCGGACAGTGGTACACTGAAGCTTTCTTT.

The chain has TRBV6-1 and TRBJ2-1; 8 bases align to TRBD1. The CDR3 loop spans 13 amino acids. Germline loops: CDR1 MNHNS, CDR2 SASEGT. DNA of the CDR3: TGTGCGATTCTCGGGACAGGTACGGATGAGCAGTTCTTC. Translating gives CAILGTGTDEQFF.

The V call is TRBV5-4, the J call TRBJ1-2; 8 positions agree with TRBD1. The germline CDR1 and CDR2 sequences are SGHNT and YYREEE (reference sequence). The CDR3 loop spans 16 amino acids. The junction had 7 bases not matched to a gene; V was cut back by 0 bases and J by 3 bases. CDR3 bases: TGTGCCAGCAGCTTGGGACAGGGGATGTTCGACTATGGCTACACCTTC. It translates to CASSLGQGMFDYGYTF.

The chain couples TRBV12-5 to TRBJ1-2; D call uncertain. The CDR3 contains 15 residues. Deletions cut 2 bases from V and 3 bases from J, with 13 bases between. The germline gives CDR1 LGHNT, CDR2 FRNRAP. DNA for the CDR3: TGTGCTAGTGGTTTGTTGTTCGGTCGGGACTATGGCTACACCTTC. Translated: CASGLLFGRDYGYTF.

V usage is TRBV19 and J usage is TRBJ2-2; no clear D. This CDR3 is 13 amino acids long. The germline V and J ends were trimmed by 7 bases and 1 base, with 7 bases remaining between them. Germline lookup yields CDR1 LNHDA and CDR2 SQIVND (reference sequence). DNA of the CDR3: TGTGCCAGTAACCGGTTGAACACCGGGGAGCTGTTTTTT. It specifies CASNRLNTGELFF.

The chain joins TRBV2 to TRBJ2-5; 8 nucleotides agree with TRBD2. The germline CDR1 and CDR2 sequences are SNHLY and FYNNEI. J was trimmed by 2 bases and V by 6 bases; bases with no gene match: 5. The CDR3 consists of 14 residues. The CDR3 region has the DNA TGTGCCAGCAGGGCGTCTAGCGGGCAAGAGACCCAGTACTTC. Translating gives CASRASSGQETQYF.

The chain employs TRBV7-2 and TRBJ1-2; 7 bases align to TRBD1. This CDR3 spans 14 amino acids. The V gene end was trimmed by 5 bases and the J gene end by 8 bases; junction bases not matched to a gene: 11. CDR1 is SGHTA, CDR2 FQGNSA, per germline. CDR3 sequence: CASSPRDSVFGYTF. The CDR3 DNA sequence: TGTGCCAGCAGCCCCCGGGACAGCGTGTTCGGCTACACCTTC.

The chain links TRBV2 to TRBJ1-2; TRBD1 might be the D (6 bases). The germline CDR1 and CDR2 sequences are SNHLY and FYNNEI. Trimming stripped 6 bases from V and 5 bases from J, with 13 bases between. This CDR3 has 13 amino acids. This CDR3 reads CASRMGQGYGYTF. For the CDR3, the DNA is TGTGCCAGCAGGATGGGACAAGGATATGGCTACACCTTC. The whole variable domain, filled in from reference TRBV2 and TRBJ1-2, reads EPEVTQTPSHQVTQMGQEVILRCVPISNHLYFYWYRQILGQKVEFLVSFYNNEISEKSEIFDDQFSVERPDGSNFTLKIRSTKLEDSAMYFCASRMGQGYGYTFGSGTRLTVV.

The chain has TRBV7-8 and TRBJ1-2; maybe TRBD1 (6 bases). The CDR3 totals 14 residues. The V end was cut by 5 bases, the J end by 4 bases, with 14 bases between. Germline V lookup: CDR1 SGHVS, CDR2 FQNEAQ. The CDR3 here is CASSPQQGSYGYTF. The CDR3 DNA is TGTGCCAGCAGCCCGCAACAGGGAAGCTATGGCTACACCTTC.

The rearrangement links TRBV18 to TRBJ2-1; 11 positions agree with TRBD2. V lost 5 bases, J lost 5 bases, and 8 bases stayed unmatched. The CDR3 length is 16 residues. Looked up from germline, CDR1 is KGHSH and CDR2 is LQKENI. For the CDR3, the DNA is TGTGCCAGCTCAGGACTACTAGCGGGAGTTGACAATGAGCAGTTCTTC. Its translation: CASSGLLAGVDNEQFF.

DNA of the CDR3: TGTGCCAGCAGCTTTAGCGGGAGCGGCAATGAGCAGTTCTTC. Encoded protein: CASSFSGSGNEQFF. The gene calls are TRBV7-3 and TRBJ2-1; TRBD2 aligns across 9 bases. Unmatched junction bases numbered 3, after V lost 3 bases and J lost 6 bases. The germline gives CDR1 SGHTA, CDR2 FQGTGA. This CDR3 has 14 amino acids.

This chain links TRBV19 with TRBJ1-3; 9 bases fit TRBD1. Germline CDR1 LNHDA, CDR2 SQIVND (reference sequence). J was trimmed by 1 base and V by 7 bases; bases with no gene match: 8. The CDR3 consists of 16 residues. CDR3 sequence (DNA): TGTGCCAGTACCTTATTTGGGACAGGGTCTGGAAACACCATATATTTT. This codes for CASTLFGTGSGNTIYF. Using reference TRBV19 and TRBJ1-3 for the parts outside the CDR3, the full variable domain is DGGITQSPKYLFRKEGQNVTLSCEQNLNHDAMYWYRQDPGQGLRLIYYSQIVNDFQKGDIAEGYSVSREKKESFPLTVTSAQKNPTAFYLCASTLFGTGSGNTIYFGEGSWLTVV.